The subject of this entry is one T cell receptor (beta chain). This sample is drawn from a study of cytotoxic CD8 clonotypes in ibrutinib-treated CLL. The CDR3 runs to 15 residues. The V gene end was trimmed by 6 bases and the J gene end by 3 bases; junction bases not matched to a gene: 7. CDR1 MNHEY and CDR2 SMNVEV come from the germline V gene (reference sequence). Some clones are missing from TCRdb's copy, which holds only in-frame ones; the method was immunoSEQ multiplex PCR. The sample lists about 330,000 clones, 67% occurring once. This specimen consisted of PBMCs, obtained after 36 months of ibrutinib treatment. This clonotype originated in a human donor with chronic lymphocytic leukemia. V usage is TRBV27 and J usage is TRBJ2-7; TRBD2 agrees at 11 bases. This CDR3 reads CASSPTGTSGYEQYF. In DNA form, the CDR3 reads TGTGCCAGCAGCCCCACCGGGACTAGCGGCTACGAGCAGTACTTC.